This T cell receptor beta chain was identified in a study of T cell responses to AZD1222 COVID-19 vaccine. Notes on this clone: Its antigen is as yet unknown.

Pooled in the analysis were second doses at about 4 or about 12 weeks. The CDR3 contains 14 residues. The V and J ends lost 3 bases and 1 base respectively, with 10 bases between them. The germline gives CDR1 KGHSH, CDR2 LQKENI. Whole-study results and caveats: The CD4 TCRs associated with vaccination extended across spike and predominated at 160-218 and 743-854.

The table came from immunoSEQ multiplex PCR; TCRdb's copy has only in-frame clones and leaves some out. The sample shows 40,000 to 55,000 clones, roughly 90% of them seen only once. V gene TRBV18 combines with J gene TRBJ2-7; the D is unclear. The TCR originated in an adult who received the AZD1222 COVID-19 vaccine. Here the sequenced sample was peripheral blood, taken 28 days after the second AZD1222 dose. The CDR3 sequence: CASSPASLSYEQYF. In DNA, the CDR3 is TGTGCCAGCTCACCGGCCTCACTTTCCTACGAGCAGTACTTC.